These 30 T cell receptor beta chains were sequenced from one sample in a study of blood T cell repertoires in COVID-19. Produced via immunoSEQ multiplex PCR; TCRdb's table is partial and in-frame only. The sample has some 9,000 clones, approximately 83% seen once. Sequenced sample: peripheral blood. The receptors originated from a human donor in a cohort sampled during active COVID-19.

By share, this clone counts as medium-sized. The chain joins TRBV9 to TRBJ2-1; 10 bases are a match to TRBD2. This CDR3 has 14 amino acids. With 4 bases clipped from V and 7 bases from J, the junction kept 5 bases outside the gene matches. Germline CDR1 is SGDLS and CDR2 is YYNGEE. The CDR3 region is CASSTSGMGNEQFF. The CDR3 DNA reads TGTGCCAGCAGCACTAGCGGGATGGGAAATGAGCAGTTCTTC.

This clone came up once. The CDR3 here is CASSNFKNTEAFF. Here the CDR3 DNA reads TGTGCCAGCAGCAACTTCAAGAACACTGAAGCTTTCTTT. The chain has TRBV5-5 and TRBJ1-1; D is uncertain. The germline V and J ends were trimmed by 4 bases and 1 base, with 8 bases remaining between them. The germline CDR1 and CDR2 sequences are SGHKS and YYEKEE (reference sequence). This CDR3 comprises 13 residues.

The genes are TRBV15 and TRBJ2-1; 10 nucleotides line up with TRBD2. From germline, CDR1 is LNHNV and CDR2 YYDKDF (reference sequence). J was trimmed by 8 bases and V by 0 bases; bases with no gene match: 10. This CDR3 has 17 amino acids. The CDR3 region is CATSREWVLAGLDEQFF. For the CDR3, the DNA is TGTGCCACCAGCAGAGAATGGGTACTAGCGGGACTCGATGAGCAGTTCTTC.

This chain uses TRBV5-1 with TRBJ1-4, with D possibly matching TRBD1 (6 bases). Germline V gene data show CDR1 as SGHRS and CDR2 as YFSETQ. Trimming shortened V by 7 bases and J by 7 bases, and 17 bases separated the two germline ends. CDR3 length: 14 residues. In DNA, the CDR3 is TGCGCCAGCTCCTTGACGGGGGGCGGTGAAAAACTGTTTTTT. Translated: CASSLTGGGEKLFF.

The chain has TRBV19 and TRBJ2-2; 12 bases are a match to TRBD2. The germline V gene has CDR1 LNHDA and CDR2 SQIVND (reference sequence). The CDR3 contains 18 residues. Trimming took 1 base from V and 4 from J; bases not matched to a gene: 7. The chain's CDR3 is CASSIGHPGLAGTGELFF. CDR3 nucleotides: TGTGCCAGTAGTATAGGCCACCCGGGACTAGCGGGCACCGGGGAGCTGTTTTTT.

The V gene is TRBV28, the J gene TRBJ2-1; TRBD2 might be the D (6 bases). V was clipped by 3 bases and J by 4 bases, with 10 bases between them. CDR1 is MDHEN and CDR2 is SYDVKM in the germline V gene. CDR3 length: 14 amino acids. The CDR3 here is CASSLIAEYNEQFF. The CDR3, as DNA: TGTGCCAGCAGTTTGATAGCGGAATACAATGAGCAGTTCTTC.

The chain recombines TRBV28 with TRBJ2-3, with 12 nucleotides matching TRBD1. J lost 6 bases, V lost 6 bases, and 19 bases had no gene match. CDR1 is MDHEN and CDR2 is SYDVKM in the germline V gene. The CDR3 consists of 19 residues. As DNA, the CDR3 is TGTGCCAGCAGCTCATGGGGACAGGGGGCGCCATACAGTTCGGATACGCAGTATTTT. This gives the protein CASSSWGQGAPYSSDTQYF.

Turning to this clone: In the same sample, other DNA sequences code for this CDR3. CDR3 sequence (DNA): TGTGCCAGTAGTCCGGGACAGGGGGCCGGAGGCTACACCTTC. The encoded protein is CASSPGQGAGGYTF. This rearrangement joins TRBV19 to TRBJ1-2; 12 bases align to TRBD1. CDR1 and CDR2 (germline): LNHDA, SQIVND (reference sequence). V dropped 5 bases and J dropped 8; count of bases not matched to a gene: 6. This CDR3 region has 14 residues.

The DNA for the CDR3 is TGCGCCAGCAGCCCACACAGGGGTGTCTACGAGCAGTACTTC. It specifies CASSPHRGVYEQYF. The genes are TRBV4-3 and TRBJ2-7; 7 positions match TRBD1. V was clipped by 4 bases and J by 3 bases; unmatched bases: 6. The CDR3 sequence is 14 residues long. Germline V gene data show CDR1 as LGHNA and CDR2 as YSLEER.

The rearrangement uses TRBV18 and TRBJ2-5; the match to TRBD1 covers 8 bases. The CDR3 has 14 residues. The junction had 6 bases not matched to a gene; V was cut back by 4 bases and J by 5 bases. Looked up from germline, CDR1 is KGHSH and CDR2 is LQKENI. The CDR3 here is CASSQTGAHETQYF. In DNA, the CDR3 is TGTGCCAGCTCACAGACAGGGGCCCACGAGACCCAGTACTTC. The whole variable domain, filled in from reference TRBV18 and TRBJ2-5, reads NAGVMQNPRHLVRRRGQEARLRCSPMKGHSHVYWYRQLPEEGLKFMVYLQKENIIDESGMPKERFSAEFPKEGPSILRIQQVVRGDSAAYFCASSQTGAHETQYFGPGTRLLVL.

This clone came up a few times. The chain joins TRBV5-4 to TRBJ2-1; 7 bases map to TRBD2. Germline lookup yields CDR1 SGHNT and CDR2 YYREEE (reference sequence). V trimming: 1 base; J trimming: 8 bases; junction bases outside the gene matches: 9. This CDR3 spans 15 amino acids. The DNA for the CDR3 is TGTGCCAGCAGCTTGCTTGCGGGGAGCGGGGATGAGCAGTTCTTC. Its protein is CASSLLAGSGDEQFF.

This chain links TRBV15 with TRBJ1-3; 9 nucleotides agree with TRBD1. V was pared by 0 bases and J by 0 bases, with 0 bases of the junction left unmatched. Germline V CDR1 and CDR2: LNHNV, YYDKDF (reference sequence). The CDR3 has 16 amino acids. CDR3 protein: CATSREQGASGNTIYF. The DNA of the CDR3 is TGTGCCACCAGCAGAGAACAGGGGGCCTCTGGAAACACCATATATTTT.

The CDR3 reads CASSRPGQKSHYGYTF. DNA of the CDR3: TGTGCCAGCAGCCGTCCCGGACAGAAGTCTCACTATGGCTACACCTTC. The chain employs TRBV7-2 and TRBJ1-2; D might be TRBD1 (6 bases). Germline CDR1 SGHTA, CDR2 FQGNSA. CDR3 length equals 16 residues. Trimming shortened V by 5 bases and J by 3 bases, and 19 bases separated the two germline ends.

This chain connects TRBV7-9 to TRBJ2-1; 14 bases are a match to TRBD2. V shed 2 bases, J shed 12 bases, and the junction held 9 bases outside the gene matches. This CDR3 has 16 amino acids. Germline CDR1 SEHNR, CDR2 FQNEAQ (reference sequence). The CDR3 DNA reads as TGTGCCAGCAGCTTACCGGGACTAGCGGGGGATCTGGGGCAGTTCTTC. It is translated as CASSLPGLAGDLGQFF.

This clone occurred a few times. The chain couples TRBV1 to TRBJ2-2; the listed D gene, TRBD1, was not tested against the DNA. TRBV1 constitutes a pseudogene. The CDR3 contains 14 residues. CDR3 sequence (DNA): TGCACCAGCAGCCAAGGGACAGGGACCGGGGAGCTGTTTTTT. The encoded protein is CTSSQGTGTGELFF.

The chain joins TRBV15 to TRBJ1-5, with a possible D match to TRBD1 (5 bases). The V end was cut by 5 bases, the J end by 4 bases, with 9 bases between. Per germline, CDR1 LNHNV and CDR2 YYDKDF (reference sequence). The CDR3 spans 13 residues. The CDR3 DNA reads as TGTGCCACCAGCCCCGACAGTAATCAGCCCCAGCATTTT. Its protein is CATSPDSNQPQHF.

This clone is medium-sized by share. The genes are TRBV7-9 and TRBJ2-2; TRBD1 aligns across 8 bases. Germline V CDR1 and CDR2: SEHNR, FQNEAQ (reference sequence). V was clipped by 3 bases and J by 5 bases; unmatched bases: 14. The CDR3 is 18 amino acids. The DNA of the CDR3 is TGTGCCAGCAGCTTTAGCTTGCCACCGACAGGGGAAACCGGGGAGCTGTTTTTT. It encodes CASSFSLPPTGETGELFF.

This clone occurred once. The rearrangement links TRBV9 to TRBJ2-5; perhaps TRBD1 as D (5 bases). Between the trimmed V and J ends, which lost 0 bases and 4 bases, there was a span of 13 bases. This CDR3 has 15 amino acids. Germline V gene data show CDR1 as SGDLS and CDR2 as YYNGEE. CDR3 nucleotide sequence: TGTGCCAGCAGCGTAGCTGCAGGGCGAGGAGAGACCCAGTACTTC. This gives the protein CASSVAAGRGETQYF.

The CDR3 sequence is CASSSLTGGETQYF. For the CDR3, the DNA is TGTGCCAGCAGCTCCCTAACAGGTGGGGAGACCCAGTACTTC. The gene calls are TRBV7-9 and TRBJ2-5; maybe TRBD1 (5 bases). Germline loops: CDR1 SEHNR, CDR2 FQNEAQ (reference sequence). This CDR3 has 14 residues. Trimming removed 4 bases from V and 5 bases from J, with 14 bases in between.

In this sample, this clone turned up once. The chain uses TRBV9 and TRBJ2-3; tentatively, D is TRBD2 (6 bases). The CDR3 extends over 15 amino acids. The V gene lost 2 bases and the J gene lost 4 bases, with 14 bases spanning the gap. Germline CDR1 and CDR2: SGDLS and YYNGEE. DNA of the CDR3: TGTGCCAGCAGCGTCGCCTATGGGGAGGCAGATACGCAGTATTTT. Translation gives CASSVAYGEADTQYF.

The genes are TRBV7-2 and TRBJ2-6; maybe TRBD2 (6 bases). Germline CDR1 reads SGHTA; CDR2 reads FQGNSA. The V end was cut by 3 bases, the J end by 0 bases, with 12 bases between. The CDR3 totals 17 residues. The CDR3 DNA is TGTGCCAGCAGCTTGGGGGGAGGAGGCTCTGGGGCCAACGTCCTGACTTTC. It yields the protein CASSLGGGGSGANVLTF. The whole variable domain, filled in from reference TRBV7-2 and TRBJ2-6, reads GAGVSQSPSNKVTEKGKDVELRCDPISGHTALYWYRQSLGQGLEFLIYFQGNSAPDKSGLPSDRFSAERTGGSVSTLTIQRTQQEDSAVYLCASSLGGGGSGANVLTFGAGSRLTVL.

V and J are TRBV28 and TRBJ1-2; 8 bases agree with TRBD1. J was trimmed by 7 bases and V by 4 bases; bases with no gene match: 11. The germline V gene encodes CDR1 MDHEN and CDR2 SYDVKM. The CDR3 is 15 residues long. The CDR3 loop reads CASSYAGRQGPGYTF. The CDR3 bases are TGTGCCAGCAGTTATGCTGGTCGACAGGGGCCTGGCTACACCTTC.

The gene calls are TRBV10-1 and TRBJ2-3; D might be TRBD2 (6 bases). Deletions cut 2 bases from V and 1 base from J, with 10 bases between. This CDR3 is 15 amino acids long. Germline V gene lookup returns CDR1 WNHNN and CDR2 SYGVQD (reference sequence). In DNA, the CDR3 is TGCGCCAGCAGTGAGAAGCGCGGGGGCACAGATACGCAGTATTTT. The encoded protein is CASSEKRGGTDTQYF.

This clone counts as medium-sized. The rearrangement uses TRBV5-1 and TRBJ2-7, with 16 bases aligning to TRBD2. Trimming at V came to 4 bases and at J to 1 base, leaving 11 bases not matched to a gene. The V gene's germline CDR1 is SGHRS and CDR2 YFSETQ. The CDR3 is 19 residues long. The CDR3 is CASSDGGLAGGASSYEQYF. The CDR3 DNA follows: TGCGCCAGCAGCGACGGGGGACTAGCGGGAGGGGCCTCGTCCTACGAGCAGTACTTC.

The chain couples TRBV4-2 to TRBJ1-6; TRBD1 matches 8 bases. Looked up from germline, CDR1 is LGHNA and CDR2 is YNFKEQ. This CDR3 is built from 16 residues. Unmatched junction bases numbered 8, after V lost 0 bases and J lost 10 bases. CDR3 sequence: CASSQESTAGGSPLHF. The DNA of the CDR3 is TGTGCCAGCAGCCAAGAATCTACGGCAGGGGGCTCACCCCTCCACTTT.

This rearrangement joins TRBV5-1 to TRBJ2-7; D might be TRBD2 (5 bases). The germline V gene encodes CDR1 SGHRS and CDR2 YFSETQ. The length of the CDR3 is 16 residues. The V end lost 4 bases, the J end lost 3 bases, and 20 bases lay between the germline ends. CDR3 bases: TGCGCCAGCAGCGTAGGCCGGCCAGCGGAGATCTACGAGCAGTACTTC. This codes for CASSVGRPAEIYEQYF.

This clone occurred once. The chain carries TRBV28 and TRBJ1-5, with TRBD1 matching 7 bases. Trimming took 6 bases from V and 2 from J; bases not matched to a gene: 10. Germline values: CDR1 MDHEN, CDR2 SYDVKM. The CDR3 sequence is 16 residues long. CDR3 sequence: CASSPTGILGNQPQHF. The CDR3 DNA is TGTGCCAGCAGCCCGACAGGGATTCTTGGCAATCAGCCCCAGCATTTT.

This clone was observed a single time. The chain carries TRBV19 and TRBJ2-1; 8 bases fit TRBD2. Germline values: CDR1 LNHDA, CDR2 SQIVND (reference sequence). This CDR3 spans 14 amino acids. V dropped 10 bases and J dropped 9; count of bases not matched to a gene: 14. CDR3 nucleotides: TGTGCCACCCGAGCGGGAGCGGGAAAGGGTGAGCAGTTCTTC. This encodes CATRAGAGKGEQFF.

The chain employs TRBV6-5 and TRBJ2-7; D is possibly TRBD1 (5 bases). CDR3 length equals 12 residues. Deletions cut 6 bases from V and 7 bases from J, with 13 bases between. The V gene's germline CDR1 is MNHEY and CDR2 SVGAGI. The CDR3 bases are TGTGCCAGCAGAGACAGTGGGGATGAGCAGTACTTC. Encoded protein: CASRDSGDEQYF.

The chain combines TRBV5-1 with TRBJ2-1, with 14 bases lining up with TRBD2. Germline V gene lookup returns CDR1 SGHRS and CDR2 YFSETQ. The CDR3 is 16 amino acids. After removal of 3 bases from V and 7 bases from J, the junction contained 6 bases not matched to a gene. The CDR3 region is CASSSGLAGGLNEQFF. In nucleotides, the CDR3 is TGCGCCAGCAGCTCCGGACTAGCGGGAGGATTGAATGAGCAGTTCTTC.